The sequence of this TCR beta chain was determined in a study of cytomegalovirus exposure and HLA in healthy donors. Study results and limitations: Researchers counted 164 TCR beta chains as cytomegalovirus-associated. Fewer N-insertions than the approximately 680-donor mean were reportedly shown by an Asian-associated ancestry cluster in a later analysis. Immune exposure was documented only through CMV serostatus.

CDR1 is SGHAT, CDR2 FQDESV, per germline (reference sequence). V was cut by 0 bases and J by 3 bases, with 9 bases left in between. The CDR3 is made up of 14 amino acids. PCR amplification relied on 60 Vbeta primers (plus 13 Jbeta primers). In the study's own analysis: In a later analysis, roughly 10 million of some 80 million unique beta chains occurred in at least two donors. Profiled with immunoSEQ multiplex PCR; TCRdb holds only in-frame clones, not every one. V and J calls and clone size come straight from that table; D and trimming were deduced from the DNA. Here the sample spans over 200,000 clones, 85% being singletons. As for this clone: Its antigen remains unidentified.

The sequenced sample was PBMCs. The chain has TRBV11-1 and TRBJ2-7; D might be TRBD1 (6 bases). The clonotype originates from a human donor in good health. The CDR3 DNA reads as TGTGCCAGCAGCTTAGCGGACAGAGTCTACGAGCAGTACTTC. Residues: CASSLADRVYEQYF.